This T cell receptor beta chain was observed in a study of T cell responses to AZD1222 COVID-19 vaccine (dated by TCRdb to the early 2020s). Turning to the overall study: AZD1222 recipients given second doses at about 4 weeks or at about 12 weeks were pooled, since spike-specific TCR depth and breadth were not found to differ between the two schedules. TCR sequencing was performed for 230 to 250 trial participants, of whom some 200 were given two doses of AZD1222 and 26 were given two doses of MenACWY control vaccine. Enrollment into the trials was organized by age into subgroups of 18-55, 56-69 and 70-plus years, and those subgroups contained roughly 150, 30 and 60 TCR-sequenced participants, respectively.

Reading the label with the study, this specimen's time point is: baseline before first vaccination. The vaccinee samples were drawn from two UK trials, COV001 and COV002, one of which was a single-blind randomized controlled phase 2/3 trial testing AZD1222 (ChAdOx1 nCoV-19) in healthy adults. For TCRbeta chain sequencing, PBMC samples were collected from trial participants at day 0 and at day 28 after the second dose. Results the study describes overall, beyond this receptor: CD4 TCRs associated with the vaccine covered the entire spike protein, and the dominant responses were in regions 160-218 and 743-854. The 56-69-year group was small, and its depth increase did not reach significance, likely because of low power. Nearly half of unique spike-specific TCRs reportedly recognized epitopes outside regions mutated in the B.1.351 and B.1.1.7 variants. Participants were mostly white British and included more females than males, and it was suggested by the authors that clonal diversity may have been underestimated. Conclusions about previously exposed vaccinees are limited because only a handful of AZD1222 recipients were SARS-CoV-2 seropositive at baseline. Because no samples from the day 14 peak response were available, repertoires could be characterized only after the peak T cell response. Spike-specific TCR breadth and depth rose significantly after two AZD1222 doses compared with day 0 and with MenACWY recipients.

The CDR3 regions of human TCRbeta chains were analyzed by immunosequencing. The paper's processing steps were these. Repertoire TCRs were matched against a reference library of SARS-CoV-2-specific TCRs generated with the MIRA antigen-specificity platform. Breadth was defined as the fraction of unique TCRs that were SARS-CoV-2-associated. Depth was defined as the fraction of total T cells that were SARS-CoV-2-associated. Using the MIRA data, each spike-specific TCR was assigned both to the spike region to which the TCR was reactive and to a CD4 or CD8 class. Log10-transformed breadth and depth values were compared by one-way ANOVA with Sidak's multiple comparisons tests. TCRdb mirrors the immuneACCESS table, restricted to in-frame sequences. Some clones are absent from its copies; in checked studies, under half trace to an unresolved V gene, and the reason for the others is unknown. Clone size and the V and J calls come from that table; the DNA yielded D and trimming. The sample profile shows 90,000 to 150,000 clones; roughly nine tenths of them were found once. The top ten hold roughly 2.3% of the sample.

Germline trimming amounts to 3 bases on V and 5 bases on J, with 7 as the count of junction bases outside the gene matches. Based on the germline V gene (reference sequence), the CDR1 and CDR2 sequences are SGHNT and YYREEE. The CDR3 runs 17 residues from the cysteine to the phenylalanine. The DNA shown is the 51-base CDR3, in frame from base 1. On this clone: Its antigen is still unknown. Per-base qualities were not stored, and no clone one base away is much larger.

Source: peripheral blood, taken on day 0 of AZD1222 vaccination. The receptor chain draws on TRBV5-4 and TRBJ2-2; 13 nucleotides in the junction match TRBD2. The receptor was isolated from an adult in good health. The DNA sequence reads TGTGCCAGCAGCTCCGGACTAGCGGGAGTAGGGACCGGGGAGCTGTTTTTT. This sequence encodes CASSSGLAGVGTGELFF. With all but the CDR3 taken from the reference TRBV5-4 and TRBJ2-2 genes, the full variable domain is: ETGVTQSPTHLIKTRGQQVTLRCSSQSGHNTVSWYQQALGQGPQFIFQYYREEENGRGNFPPRFSGLQFPNYSSELNVNALELDDSALYLCASSSGLAGVGTGELFFGEGSRLTVL.